Listed below are T cell receptor beta chains from one sample, sequenced in a study of OX40 agonist ivuxolimab in advanced cancers. Only in-frame clones appear in the TCRdb table, and some are missing; sequencing was by immunoSEQ multiplex PCR. This sample has about 150,000 clones, with 94% found just once. The source material was CD4+ or CD8+ T cells sorted from blood, sampled in a trial of the OX40 agonist ivuxolimab. The receptors come from an adult with an advanced solid tumor such as melanoma, head and neck, liver or kidney cancer. Both conserved end residues are part of each CDR3. Fields, in order: J gene, V gene, CDR3 length, CDR3 protein.

J: TRBJ2-7
V: TRBV7-2
length: 12
CDR3: CASSSQGYEQYF

J: TRBJ1-6
V: TRBV28
length: 15
CDR3: CASSIGATGRSPLHF

J: TRBJ2-7
V: TRBV2
length: 15
CDR3: CASTVAPGSPYEQYF

J: TRBJ2-7
V: TRBV6-5
length: 15
CDR3: CASSPGTGGTYEQYF

J: TRBJ1-2
V: TRBV6-5
length: 14
CDR3: CASSYSYQSYGYTF

J: TRBJ2-7
V: TRBV7-8
length: 14
CDR3: CASRTTGGSYEQYF

J: TRBJ2-5
V: TRBV4-1
length: 13
CDR3: CASSQEGSGQPYF

J: TRBJ2-6
V: TRBV7-3
length: 18
CDR3: CASSSPERFHSGANVLTF

J: TRBJ2-5
V: TRBV5-1
length: 16
CDR3: CASSLAAAGGQETQYF

J: TRBJ1-1
V: TRBV7-2
length: 15
CDR3: CASSLGRRGGTEAFF